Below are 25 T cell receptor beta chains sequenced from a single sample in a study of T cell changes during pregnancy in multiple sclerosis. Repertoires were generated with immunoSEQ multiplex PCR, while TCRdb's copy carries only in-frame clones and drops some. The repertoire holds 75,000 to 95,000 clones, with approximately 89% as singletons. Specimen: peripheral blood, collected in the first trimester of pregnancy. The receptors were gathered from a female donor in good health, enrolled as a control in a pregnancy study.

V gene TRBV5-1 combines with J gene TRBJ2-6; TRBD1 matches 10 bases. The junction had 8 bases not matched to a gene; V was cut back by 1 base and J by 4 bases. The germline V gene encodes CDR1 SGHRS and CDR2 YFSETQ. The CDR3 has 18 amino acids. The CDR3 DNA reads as TGCGCCAGCAGCTTGCCCCGGGGGACAGGGGCCGGGGCCAACGTCCTGACTTTC. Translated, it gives CASSLPRGTGAGANVLTF.

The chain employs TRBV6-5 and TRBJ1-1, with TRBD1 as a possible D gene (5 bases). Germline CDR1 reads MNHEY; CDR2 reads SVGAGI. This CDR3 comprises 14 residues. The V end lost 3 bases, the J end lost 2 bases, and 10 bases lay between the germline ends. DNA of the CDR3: TGTGCCAGCAGTTATAACAGGCATAACACTGAAGCTTTCTTT. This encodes CASSYNRHNTEAFF.

CDR3 amino acids: CASSAGGWGYTF. As DNA, the CDR3 is TGTGCCAGCAGTGCTGGGGGCTGGGGCTACACCTTC. The V and J genes are TRBV25-1 and TRBJ1-2; tentative D call: TRBD1 (6 bases). Trimming cost V 4 bases and J 8 bases, with 11 bases left between them. This CDR3 comprises 12 residues. Per the germline V gene, CDR1 is MGHDK and CDR2 is SYGVNS.

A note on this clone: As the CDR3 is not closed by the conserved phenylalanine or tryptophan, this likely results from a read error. The CDR3 protein is CASYAGTGSGYTL. In nucleotides, the CDR3 is TGTGCCAGCTACGCCGGGACAGGGTCTGGCTACACCCTC. V gene TRBV6-5 combines with J gene TRBJ1-2; 9 bases line up with TRBD1. The CDR3 sequence is 13 residues long. Unmatched junction bases numbered 8, after V lost 8 bases and J lost 7 bases. Germline-derived CDR1 and CDR2 are MNHEY and SVGAGI.

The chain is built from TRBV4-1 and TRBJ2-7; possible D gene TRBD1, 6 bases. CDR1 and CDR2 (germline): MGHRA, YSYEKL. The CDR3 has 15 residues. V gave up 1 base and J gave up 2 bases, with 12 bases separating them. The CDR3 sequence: CASSQAATGPYEQYF. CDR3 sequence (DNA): TGCGCCAGCAGCCAAGCCGCGACAGGACCCTACGAGCAGTACTTC.

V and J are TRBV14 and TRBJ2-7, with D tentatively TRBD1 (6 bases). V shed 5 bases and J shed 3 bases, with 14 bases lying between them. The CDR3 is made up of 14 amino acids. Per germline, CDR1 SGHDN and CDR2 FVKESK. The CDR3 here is CASSSYGTLYEQYF. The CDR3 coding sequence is TGTGCCAGCAGCTCCTACGGGACACTCTACGAGCAGTACTTC. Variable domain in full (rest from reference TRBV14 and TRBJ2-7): EAGVTQFPSHSVIEKGQTVTLRCDPISGHDNLYWYRRVMGKEIKFLLHFVKESKQDESGMPNNRFLAERTGGTYSTLKVQPAELEDSGVYFCASSSYGTLYEQYFGPGTRLTVT.

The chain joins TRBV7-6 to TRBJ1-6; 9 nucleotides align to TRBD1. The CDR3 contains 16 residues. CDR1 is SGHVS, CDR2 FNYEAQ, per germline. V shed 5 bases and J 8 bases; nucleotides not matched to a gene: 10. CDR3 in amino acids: CASSLRGRTGDSPLHF. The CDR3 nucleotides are TGTGCCAGCAGCCTGCGAGGTAGGACAGGGGATTCACCCCTCCACTTT.

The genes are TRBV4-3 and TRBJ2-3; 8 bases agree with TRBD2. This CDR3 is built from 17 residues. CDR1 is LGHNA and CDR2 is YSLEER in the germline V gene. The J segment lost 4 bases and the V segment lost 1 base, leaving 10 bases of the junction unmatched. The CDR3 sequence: CASSQGYAGGGPDTQYF. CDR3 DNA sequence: TGCGCCAGCAGCCAAGGATATGCGGGGGGCGGTCCAGATACGCAGTATTTT.

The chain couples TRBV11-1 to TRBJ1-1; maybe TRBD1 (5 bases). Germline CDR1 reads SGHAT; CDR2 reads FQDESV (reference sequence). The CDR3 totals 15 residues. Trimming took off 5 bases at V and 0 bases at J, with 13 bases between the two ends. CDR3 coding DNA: TGTGCCAGCAGCCCCCGGGAGGGGTTGAACACTGAAGCTTTCTTT. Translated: CASSPREGLNTEAFF.

The CDR3 loop is CASSQGRGGLVYYTF. In DNA, the CDR3 is TGTGCCAGCAGCCAAGGACGGGGGGGTCTGGTTTACTACACCTTC. The chain carries TRBV14 and TRBJ1-2; D might be TRBD1 (5 bases). In germline, CDR1 is SGHDN, CDR2 FVKESK. CDR3 size: 15 residues. V lost 1 base, J lost 10 bases, and 19 bases lay in between.

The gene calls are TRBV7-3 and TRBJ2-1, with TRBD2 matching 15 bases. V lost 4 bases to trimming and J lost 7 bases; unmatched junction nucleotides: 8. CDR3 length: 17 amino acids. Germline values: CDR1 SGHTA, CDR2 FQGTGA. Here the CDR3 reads CASSSSFGLAGGNEQFF. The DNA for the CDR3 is TGTGCCAGCAGCTCATCCTTCGGACTAGCGGGGGGGAATGAGCAGTTCTTC.

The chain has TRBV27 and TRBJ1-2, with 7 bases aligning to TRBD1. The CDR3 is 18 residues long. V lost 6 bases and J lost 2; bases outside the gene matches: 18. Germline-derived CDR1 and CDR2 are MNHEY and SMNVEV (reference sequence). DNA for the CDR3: TGTGCCAGCAGCCACCGGGACAGCCGAAACCTTCACAACTATGGCTACACCTTC. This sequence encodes CASSHRDSRNLHNYGYTF.

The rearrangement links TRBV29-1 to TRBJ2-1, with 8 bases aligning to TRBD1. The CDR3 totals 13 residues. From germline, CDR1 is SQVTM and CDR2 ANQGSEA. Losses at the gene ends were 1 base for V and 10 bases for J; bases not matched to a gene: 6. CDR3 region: CSVEGGTGIEQFF. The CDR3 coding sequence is TGCAGCGTTGAAGGGGGGACAGGCATCGAGCAGTTCTTC.

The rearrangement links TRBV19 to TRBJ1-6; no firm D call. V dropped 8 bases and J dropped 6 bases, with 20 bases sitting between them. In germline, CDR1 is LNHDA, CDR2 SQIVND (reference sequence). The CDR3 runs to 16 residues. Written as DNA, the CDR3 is TGTGCCAGTGAAGGTGGGGTAGGAGGCTTTAATTCACCCCTCCACTTT. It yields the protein CASEGGVGGFNSPLHF.

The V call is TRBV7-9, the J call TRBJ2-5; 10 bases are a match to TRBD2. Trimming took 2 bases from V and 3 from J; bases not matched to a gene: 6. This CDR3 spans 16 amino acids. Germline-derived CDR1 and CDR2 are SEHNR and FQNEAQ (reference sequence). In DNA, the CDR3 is TGTGCCAGCAGCTTATTACACGGACTAGCGGAAGAGACCCAGTACTTC. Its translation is CASSLLHGLAEETQYF.

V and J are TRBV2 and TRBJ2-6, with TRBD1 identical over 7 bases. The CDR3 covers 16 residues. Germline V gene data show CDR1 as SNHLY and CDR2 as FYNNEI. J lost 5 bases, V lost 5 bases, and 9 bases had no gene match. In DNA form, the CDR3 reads TGTGCCAGCAGTTACGGACAGGAACTCTGGGCCAACGTCCTGACTTTC. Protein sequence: CASSYGQELWANVLTF.

The CDR3 coding sequence is TGTGCCAGCTGGGGGGGTTACGAGCAGTACTTC. Its protein is CASWGGYEQYF. The genes are TRBV25-1 and TRBJ2-7; 7 nucleotides line up with TRBD2. The CDR3 is 11 amino acids. Germline loops: CDR1 MGHDK, CDR2 SYGVNS. The J segment lost 4 bases and the V segment lost 8 bases, leaving 2 bases of the junction unmatched.

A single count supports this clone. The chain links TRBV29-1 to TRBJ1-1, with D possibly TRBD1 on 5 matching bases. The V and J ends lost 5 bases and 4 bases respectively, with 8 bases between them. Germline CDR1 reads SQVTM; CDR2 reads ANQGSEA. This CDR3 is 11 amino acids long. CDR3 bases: TGCAGCGTTTCAGGGTCCACTGAAGCTTTCTTT. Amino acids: CSVSGSTEAFF.

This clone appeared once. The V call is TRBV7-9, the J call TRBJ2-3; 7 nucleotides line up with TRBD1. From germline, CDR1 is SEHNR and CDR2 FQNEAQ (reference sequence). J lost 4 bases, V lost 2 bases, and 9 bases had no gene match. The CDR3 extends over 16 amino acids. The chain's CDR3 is CASSLFGQDGADTQYF. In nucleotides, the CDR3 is TGTGCCAGCAGCTTATTCGGACAGGACGGGGCAGATACGCAGTATTTT.

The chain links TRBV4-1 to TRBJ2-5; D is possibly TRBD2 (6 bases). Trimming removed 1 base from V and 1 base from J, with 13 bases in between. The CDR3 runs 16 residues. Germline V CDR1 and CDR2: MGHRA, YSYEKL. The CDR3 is CASSQVGAGIQETQYF. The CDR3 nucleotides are TGCGCCAGCAGCCAAGTTGGGGCGGGGATCCAAGAGACCCAGTACTTC.

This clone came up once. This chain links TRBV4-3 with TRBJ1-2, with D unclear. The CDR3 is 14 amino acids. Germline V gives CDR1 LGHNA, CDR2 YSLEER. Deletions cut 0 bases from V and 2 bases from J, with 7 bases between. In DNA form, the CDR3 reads TGCGCCAGCAGCCAAGATCACAGAAACTATGGCTACACCTTC. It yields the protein CASSQDHRNYGYTF.

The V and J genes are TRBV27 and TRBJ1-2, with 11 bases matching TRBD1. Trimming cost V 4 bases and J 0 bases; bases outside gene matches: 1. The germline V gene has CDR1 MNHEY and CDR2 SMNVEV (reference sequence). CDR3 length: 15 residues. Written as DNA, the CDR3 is TGTGCCAGCAGTTGGACAGGGGGCCCTAACTATGGCTACACCTTC. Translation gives CASSWTGGPNYGYTF.

The CDR3 protein is CASSPGLTVYNSPLHF. DNA for the CDR3: TGTGCCAGCAGCCCCGGACTGACCGTCTATAATTCACCCCTCCACTTT. The chain links TRBV9 to TRBJ1-6; D not certain. The germline CDR1 and CDR2 sequences are SGDLS and YYNGEE. CDR3 length equals 16 residues. Trimming shortened V by 4 bases and J by 3 bases, and 14 bases separated the two germline ends.

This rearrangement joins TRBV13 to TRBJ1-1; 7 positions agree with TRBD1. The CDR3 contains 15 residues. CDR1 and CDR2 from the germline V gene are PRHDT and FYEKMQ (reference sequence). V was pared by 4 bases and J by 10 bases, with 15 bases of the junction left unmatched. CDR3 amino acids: CASSSLPHQDRRAFF. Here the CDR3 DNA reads TGTGCCAGCAGCTCACTCCCCCACCAGGACAGGCGAGCTTTCTTT.

Written as DNA, the CDR3 is TGTGCCAGCAGTGCATTGAAACCGCCGAGCCCACATCAGCCCCAGCATTTT. It yields the protein CASSALKPPSPHQPQHF. V usage is TRBV6-1 and J usage is TRBJ1-5; D is unclear. CDR3 length: 17 amino acids. The ends were cut back, 4 bases at V and 5 bases at J, with 21 bases in the middle. The V gene's germline CDR1 is MNHNS and CDR2 SASEGT.